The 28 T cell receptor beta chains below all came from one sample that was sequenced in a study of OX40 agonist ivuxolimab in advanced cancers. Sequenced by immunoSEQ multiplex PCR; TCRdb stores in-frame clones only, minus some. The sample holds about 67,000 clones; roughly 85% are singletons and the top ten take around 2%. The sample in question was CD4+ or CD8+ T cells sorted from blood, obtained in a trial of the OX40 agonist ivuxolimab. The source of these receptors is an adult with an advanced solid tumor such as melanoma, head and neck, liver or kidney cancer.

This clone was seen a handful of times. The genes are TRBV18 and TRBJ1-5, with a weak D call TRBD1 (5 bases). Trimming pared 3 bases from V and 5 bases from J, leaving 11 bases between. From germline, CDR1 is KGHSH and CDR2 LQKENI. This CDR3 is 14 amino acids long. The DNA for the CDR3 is TGTGCCAGCTCACCGGGGCAGGGCTATCAGCCCCAGCATTTT. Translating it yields CASSPGQGYQPQHF. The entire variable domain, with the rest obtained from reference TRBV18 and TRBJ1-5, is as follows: NAGVMQNPRHLVRRRGQEARLRCSPMKGHSHVYWYRQLPEEGLKFMVYLQKENIIDESGMPKERFSAEFPKEGPSILRIQQVVRGDSAAYFCASSPGQGYQPQHFGDGTRLSIL.

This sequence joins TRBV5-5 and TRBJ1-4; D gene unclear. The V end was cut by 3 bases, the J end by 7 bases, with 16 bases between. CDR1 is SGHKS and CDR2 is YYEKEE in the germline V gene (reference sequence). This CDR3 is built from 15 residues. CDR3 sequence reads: CASSSEALPGEKLFF. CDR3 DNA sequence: TGTGCCAGCAGCTCGGAGGCCCTACCGGGTGAAAAACTGTTTTTT.

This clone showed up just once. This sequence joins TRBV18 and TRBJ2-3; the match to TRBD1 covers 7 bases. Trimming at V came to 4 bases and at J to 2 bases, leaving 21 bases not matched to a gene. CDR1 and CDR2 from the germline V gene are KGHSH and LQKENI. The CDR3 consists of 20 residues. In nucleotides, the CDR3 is TGTGCCAGCTCACTCCGTCGGACAGGCAGTCGAATGGGCTACACAGATACGCAGTATTTT. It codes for CASSLRRTGSRMGYTDTQYF.

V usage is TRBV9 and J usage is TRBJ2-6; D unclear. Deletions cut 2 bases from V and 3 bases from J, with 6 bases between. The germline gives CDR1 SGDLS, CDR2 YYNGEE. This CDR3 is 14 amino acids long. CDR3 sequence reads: CASSVGSGANVLTF. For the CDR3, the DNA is TGTGCCAGCAGCGTTGGCAGTGGGGCCAACGTCCTGACTTTC.

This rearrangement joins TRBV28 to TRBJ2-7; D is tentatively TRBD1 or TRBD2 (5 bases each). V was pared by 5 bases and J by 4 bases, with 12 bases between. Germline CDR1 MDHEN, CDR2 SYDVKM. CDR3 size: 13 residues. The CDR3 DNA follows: TGTGCCAGCAGTCGACCGGGGCCATACGAGCAGTACTTC. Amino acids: CASSRPGPYEQYF. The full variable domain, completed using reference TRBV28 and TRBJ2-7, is DVKVTQSSRYLVKRTGEKVFLECVQDMDHENMFWYRQDPGLGLRLIYFSYDVKMKEKGDIPEGYSVSREKKERFSLILESASTNQTSMYLCASSRPGPYEQYFGPGTRLTVT.

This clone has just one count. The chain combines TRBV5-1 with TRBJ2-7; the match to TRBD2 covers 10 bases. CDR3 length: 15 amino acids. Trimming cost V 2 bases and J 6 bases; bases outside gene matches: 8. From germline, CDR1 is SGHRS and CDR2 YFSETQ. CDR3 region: CASSLGPAGGFEQYF. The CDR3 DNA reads TGCGCCAGCAGCTTAGGCCCAGCGGGAGGGTTCGAGCAGTACTTC.

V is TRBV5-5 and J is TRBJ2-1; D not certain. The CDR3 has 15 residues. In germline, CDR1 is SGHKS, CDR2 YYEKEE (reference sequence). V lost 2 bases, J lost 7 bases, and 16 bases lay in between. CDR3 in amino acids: CASSFSGPTKNEQFF. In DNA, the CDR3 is TGTGCCAGCAGCTTCTCCGGGCCCACTAAGAATGAGCAGTTCTTC. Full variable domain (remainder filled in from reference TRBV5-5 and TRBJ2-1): DAGVTQSPTHLIKTRGQQVTLRCSPISGHKSVSWYQQVLGQGPQFIFQYYEKEERGRGNFPDRFSARQFPNYSSELNVNALLLGDSALYLCASSFSGPTKNEQFFGPGTRLTVL.

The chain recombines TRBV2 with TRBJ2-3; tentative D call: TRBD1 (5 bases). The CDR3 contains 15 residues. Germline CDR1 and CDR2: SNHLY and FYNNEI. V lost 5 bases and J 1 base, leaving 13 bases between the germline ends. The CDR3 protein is CASSKNQGGTDTQYF. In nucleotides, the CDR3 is TGTGCCAGCAGTAAAAACCAGGGTGGCACAGATACGCAGTATTTT. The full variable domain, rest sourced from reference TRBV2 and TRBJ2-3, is EPEVTQTPSHQVTQMGQEVILRCVPISNHLYFYWYRQILGQKVEFLVSFYNNEISEKSEIFDDQFSVERPDGSNFTLKIRSTKLEDSAMYFCASSKNQGGTDTQYFGPGTRLTVL.

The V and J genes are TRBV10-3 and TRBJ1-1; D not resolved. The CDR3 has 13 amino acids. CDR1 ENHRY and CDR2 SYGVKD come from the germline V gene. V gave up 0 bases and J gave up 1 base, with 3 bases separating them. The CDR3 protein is CAISESTNTEAFF. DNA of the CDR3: TGTGCCATCAGTGAGTCCACGAACACTGAAGCTTTCTTT.

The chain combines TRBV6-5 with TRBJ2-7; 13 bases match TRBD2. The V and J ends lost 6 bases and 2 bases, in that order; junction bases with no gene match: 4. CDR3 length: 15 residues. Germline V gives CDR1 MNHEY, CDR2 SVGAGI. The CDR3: CASRHGTSGTYEQYF. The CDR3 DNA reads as TGTGCCAGCAGGCACGGGACTAGCGGGACCTACGAGCAGTACTTC.

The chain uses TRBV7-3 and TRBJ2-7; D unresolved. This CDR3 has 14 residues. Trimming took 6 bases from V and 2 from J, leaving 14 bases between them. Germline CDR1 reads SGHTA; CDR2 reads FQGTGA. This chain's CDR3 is CASRDTGPPYEQYF. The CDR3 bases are TGTGCCAGCAGGGATACCGGGCCACCCTACGAGCAGTACTTC.

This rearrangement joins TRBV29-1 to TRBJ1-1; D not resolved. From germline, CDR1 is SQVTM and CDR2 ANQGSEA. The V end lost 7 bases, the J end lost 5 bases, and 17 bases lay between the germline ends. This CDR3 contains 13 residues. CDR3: CSGSKLRETEAFF. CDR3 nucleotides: TGCAGCGGCTCCAAACTCCGGGAGACTGAAGCTTTCTTT.

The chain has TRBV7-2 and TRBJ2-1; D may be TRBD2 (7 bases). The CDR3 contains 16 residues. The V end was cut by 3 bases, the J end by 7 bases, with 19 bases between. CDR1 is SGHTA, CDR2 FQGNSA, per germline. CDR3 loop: CASSFLSGGLGNEQFF. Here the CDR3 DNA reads TGTGCCAGCAGCTTCCTGTCGGGGGGCCTGGGAAATGAGCAGTTCTTC.

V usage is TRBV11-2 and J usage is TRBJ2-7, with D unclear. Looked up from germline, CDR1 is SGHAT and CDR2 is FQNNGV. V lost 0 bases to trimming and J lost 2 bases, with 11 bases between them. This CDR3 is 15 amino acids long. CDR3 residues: CASSLDPAGTYEQYF. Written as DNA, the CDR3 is TGTGCCAGCAGCTTAGATCCCGCAGGCACCTACGAGCAGTACTTC.

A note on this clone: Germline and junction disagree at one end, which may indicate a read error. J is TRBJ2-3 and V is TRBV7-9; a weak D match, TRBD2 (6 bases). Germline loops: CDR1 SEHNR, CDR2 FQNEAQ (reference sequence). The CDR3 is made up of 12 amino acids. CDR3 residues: CASSLREDGPHF. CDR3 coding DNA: TGTGCCAGCAGCTTAAGGGAGGACGGTCCGCATTTT.

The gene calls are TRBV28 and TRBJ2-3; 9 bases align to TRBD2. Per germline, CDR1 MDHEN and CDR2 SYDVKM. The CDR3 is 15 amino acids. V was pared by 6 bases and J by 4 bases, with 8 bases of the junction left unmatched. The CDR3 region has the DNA TGTGCCAGCAGCCGTCGCGGGGGGGCCTCAGATACGCAGTATTTT. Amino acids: CASSRRGGASDTQYF.

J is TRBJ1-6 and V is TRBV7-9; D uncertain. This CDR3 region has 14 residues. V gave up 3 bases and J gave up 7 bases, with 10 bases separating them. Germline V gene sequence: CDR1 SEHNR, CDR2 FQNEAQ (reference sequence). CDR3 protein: CASSFTVKNSPLHF. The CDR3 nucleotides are TGTGCCAGCAGCTTCACGGTGAAAAATTCACCCCTCCACTTT.

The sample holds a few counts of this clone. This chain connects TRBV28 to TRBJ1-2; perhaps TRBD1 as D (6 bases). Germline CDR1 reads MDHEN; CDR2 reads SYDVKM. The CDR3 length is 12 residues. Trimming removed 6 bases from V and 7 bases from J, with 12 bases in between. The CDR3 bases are TGTGCCAGCAGCACAGGGATAACTGGCTACACCTTC. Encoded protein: CASSTGITGYTF.

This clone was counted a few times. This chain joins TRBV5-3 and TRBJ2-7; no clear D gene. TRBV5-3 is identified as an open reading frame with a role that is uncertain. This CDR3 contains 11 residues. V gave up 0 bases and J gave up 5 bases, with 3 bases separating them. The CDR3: CARSLADEQYF. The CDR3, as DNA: TGTGCCAGAAGCTTGGCCGACGAGCAGTACTTC.

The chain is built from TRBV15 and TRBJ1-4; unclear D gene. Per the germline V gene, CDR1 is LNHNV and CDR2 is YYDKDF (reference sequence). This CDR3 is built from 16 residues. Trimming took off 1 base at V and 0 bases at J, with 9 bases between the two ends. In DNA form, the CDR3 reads TGTGCCACCAGCAGAGGCGCAGCCACAACTAATGAAAAACTGTTTTTT. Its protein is CATSRGAATTNEKLFF.

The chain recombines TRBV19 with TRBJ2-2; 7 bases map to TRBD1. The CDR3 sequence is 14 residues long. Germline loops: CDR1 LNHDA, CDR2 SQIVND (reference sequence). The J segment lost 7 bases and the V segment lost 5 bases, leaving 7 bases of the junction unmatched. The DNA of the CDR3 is TGTGCCAGTAGTGCGGACAGGTGGAACGGGGAGCTGTTTTTT. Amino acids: CASSADRWNGELFF.

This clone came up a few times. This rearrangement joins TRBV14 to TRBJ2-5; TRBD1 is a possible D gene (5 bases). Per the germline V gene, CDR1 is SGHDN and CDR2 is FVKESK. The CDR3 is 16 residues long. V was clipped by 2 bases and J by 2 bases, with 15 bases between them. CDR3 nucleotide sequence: TGTGCCAGCAGCCAACGCCCGAACAGGTTTCAAGAGACCCAGTACTTC. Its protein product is CASSQRPNRFQETQYF.

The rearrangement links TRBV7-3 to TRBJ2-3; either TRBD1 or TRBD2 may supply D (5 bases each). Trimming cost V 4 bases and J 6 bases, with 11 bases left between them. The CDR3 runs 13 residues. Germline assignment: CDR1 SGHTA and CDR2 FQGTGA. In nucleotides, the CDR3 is TGTGCCAGCAGCTCCACAGAGGGGGATACGCAGTATTTT. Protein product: CASSSTEGDTQYF.

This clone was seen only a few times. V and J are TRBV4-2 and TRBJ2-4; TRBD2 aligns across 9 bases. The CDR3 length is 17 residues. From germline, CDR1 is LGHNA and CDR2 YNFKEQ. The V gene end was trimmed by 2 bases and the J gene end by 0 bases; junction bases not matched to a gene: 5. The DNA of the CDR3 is TGTGCCAGCAGCCAAAGACTAGCGGCCAGAGCCAAAAACATTCAGTACTTC. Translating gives CASSQRLAARAKNIQYF.

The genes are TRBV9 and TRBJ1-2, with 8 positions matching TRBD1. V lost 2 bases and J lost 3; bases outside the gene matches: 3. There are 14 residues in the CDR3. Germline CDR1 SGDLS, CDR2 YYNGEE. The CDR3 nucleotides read TGTGCCAGCAGCGTTACGGGACAGGACTATGGCTACACCTTC. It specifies CASSVTGQDYGYTF.

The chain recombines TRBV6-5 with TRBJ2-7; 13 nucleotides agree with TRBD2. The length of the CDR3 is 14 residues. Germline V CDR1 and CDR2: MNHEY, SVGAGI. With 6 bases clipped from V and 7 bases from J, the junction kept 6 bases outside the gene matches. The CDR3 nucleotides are TGTGCCAGCAGGACCACTAGCGGGGGGGTTGAGCAGTACTTC. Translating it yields CASRTTSGGVEQYF.

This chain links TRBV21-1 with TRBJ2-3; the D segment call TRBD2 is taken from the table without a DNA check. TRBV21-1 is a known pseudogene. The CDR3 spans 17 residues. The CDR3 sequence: CASSSHGAGGRTDTQYF. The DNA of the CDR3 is TGTGCCAGCAGCTCTCACGGAGCGGGAGGGCGCACAGATACGCAGTATTTT.

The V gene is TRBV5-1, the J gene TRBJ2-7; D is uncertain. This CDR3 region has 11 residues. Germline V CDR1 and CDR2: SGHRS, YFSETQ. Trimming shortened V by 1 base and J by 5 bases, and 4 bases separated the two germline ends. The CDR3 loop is CASSLNDEQYF. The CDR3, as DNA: TGCGCCAGCAGCTTGAACGACGAGCAGTACTTC.